This TCR beta chain originates from a study of beta chain features in type 1 diabetes. Findings of the study overall: PCR may have favored shorter templates equally in patients and controls.

The CDR3 is 15 residues long. Germline V lookup: CDR1 LGHNA, CDR2 YSLEER. With 5 bases clipped from V and 2 bases from J, the junction kept 5 bases outside the gene matches. There was one heparinised blood draw per donor, averaging about 120 mL. Turning to this clone: Its antigen is not known.

Every isolated RNA sample was fully reverse transcribed, so sequencing captured expressed TCRB transcripts. TCRdb's copy holds only in-frame clones and misses some; the assay was immunoSEQ multiplex PCR. Of 680,000 or so clones listed, less than 20% are singletons. This TCR came from a man between 18 and 29 years old in good health. Sequencing was done on a sample of naive CD4+ T cells from blood. The J gene is TRBJ2-3, the V gene TRBV4-3; 9 nucleotides match TRBD1. CDR3: CASSSGTGTTDTQYF. The CDR3 DNA reads as TGCGCCAGCAGCTCCGGGACAGGGACCACAGATACGCAGTATTTT.